Listed below are T cell receptor beta chains from one sample, sequenced in a study of T cell responses to AZD1222 COVID-19 vaccine. Generated by immunoSEQ multiplex PCR, the TCRdb table keeps only in-frame clones and is missing some. The sample has more than 100,000 clones, roughly 90% seen once. The sample was peripheral blood, taken on day 0 of AZD1222 vaccination. All receptors come from an adult in good health. Each CDR3 is given with its conserved first and last residue. D genes are given only for firm matches. Size values are once, few and many counts, or a class for expanded clones, and some rows have none.

v_call: TRBV6-5; j_call: TRBJ1-5; clone_size: -; d_call: -; cdr3_nt: TGTGCCAGCAGAGGGGGGGGCAATCAGCCCCAGCATTTT; cdr3_aa: CASRGGGNQPQHF
v_call: TRBV30; j_call: TRBJ1-2; clone_size: -; d_call: -; cdr3_nt: TGTGCCTGGCAGACTTGGATAAACTATGGCTACACCTTC; cdr3_aa: CAWQTWINYGYTF
v_call: TRBV7-9; j_call: TRBJ1-5; clone_size: -; d_call: TRBD1; cdr3_nt: TGTGCCAGCAGCGTTTGGACAGGGCGAGGCAATCAGCCCCAGCATTTT; cdr3_aa: CASSVWTGRGNQPQHF
v_call: TRBV27; j_call: TRBJ2-7; clone_size: -; d_call: -; cdr3_nt: TGTGCCAGCGGACCCAACTACGAGCAGTACTTC; cdr3_aa: CASGPNYEQYF
v_call: TRBV3-1/TRBV3-2; j_call: TRBJ2-2; clone_size: once; d_call: TRBD2; cdr3_nt: TGTGCCAGCAGCCAAGTAGAGACCGGAGGGACTAGCGGAGGCCGAACCGGGGAGCTGTTTTTT; cdr3_aa: CASSQVETGGTSGGRTGELFF
v_call: TRBV2; j_call: TRBJ1-2; clone_size: many; d_call: -; cdr3_nt: TGTGCCAGCACGAAAGGAGCGAATAACTATGGCTACACCTTC; cdr3_aa: CASTKGANNYGYTF
v_call: TRBV7-9; j_call: TRBJ2-2; clone_size: -; d_call: -; cdr3_nt: TGTGCCAGCAGGGTTCCGGGACTTTTCACCGGGGAGCTGTTTTTT; cdr3_aa: CASRVPGLFTGELFF
v_call: TRBV27; j_call: TRBJ2-5; clone_size: -; d_call: -; cdr3_nt: TGTGCCAGCAGTTTTAATCAGGGTCAAGAGACCCAGTACTTC; cdr3_aa: CASSFNQGQETQYF
v_call: TRBV5-6; j_call: TRBJ1-3; clone_size: -; d_call: TRBD1; cdr3_nt: TGTGCCAGCAGACGGGGACAGGGCTCAAACACCATATATTTT; cdr3_aa: CASRRGQGSNTIYF
v_call: TRBV7-9; j_call: TRBJ2-7; clone_size: -; d_call: TRBD1; cdr3_nt: TGTGCCATAGGACAGGGACCCCACGAGCAGTACTTC; cdr3_aa: CAIGQGPHEQYF
v_call: TRBV5-5; j_call: TRBJ2-7; clone_size: -; d_call: TRBD2; cdr3_nt: TGTGCCAGCAGCTTGGAGTTACTAGCGGGGGTGAGTCTAGCCTACGAGCAGTACTTC; cdr3_aa: CASSLELLAGVSLAYEQYF
v_call: TRBV20-1; j_call: TRBJ1-4; clone_size: -; d_call: -; cdr3_nt: TGCAGTGCTAGTGTGGGCAGAGCTAATGAAAAACTGTTTTTT; cdr3_aa: CSASVGRANEKLFF
v_call: TRBV12-3/TRBV12-4; j_call: TRBJ2-3; clone_size: -; d_call: -; cdr3_nt: TGTGCCAGCAGAGGGGACAGCACAGATACGCAGTATTTT; cdr3_aa: CASRGDSTDTQYF
v_call: TRBV19; j_call: TRBJ2-2; clone_size: -; d_call: TRBD2; cdr3_nt: TGTGCCAGTAGTGTCCCACGACTAGCGGGGGGGCTAAAATACACCGGGGAGCTGTTTTTT; cdr3_aa: CASSVPRLAGGLKYTGELFF
v_call: TRBV6-2/TRBV6-3; j_call: TRBJ2-4; clone_size: -; d_call: -; cdr3_nt: TGTGCCAGCAGTTCGGCACAAGGGAGCTTAGCCAAAAACATTCAGTACTTC; cdr3_aa: CASSSAQGSLAKNIQYF
v_call: TRBV4-3; j_call: TRBJ2-2; clone_size: -; d_call: -; cdr3_nt: TGCGCCAGCAGCCAAGCTAGGAAAGGAGGGGAGCTGTTTTTT; cdr3_aa: CASSQARKGGELFF
v_call: TRBV28; j_call: TRBJ1-2; clone_size: -; d_call: TRBD1; cdr3_nt: TGTGCCAGCACTCCGGGACAGACTAACTATGGCTACACCTTC; cdr3_aa: CASTPGQTNYGYTF
v_call: TRBV11-1; j_call: TRBJ1-1; clone_size: once; d_call: -; cdr3_nt: TGTGCCAGCAGCTTTCACCAAATCCCTTTCTTT; cdr3_aa: CASSFHQIPFF
v_call: TRBV4-2; j_call: TRBJ1-5; clone_size: few; d_call: -; cdr3_nt: TGTGCCAGCAGTCATCTGGGGGTCGGGGGTGATAGCAATCAGCCCCAGCATTTT; cdr3_aa: CASSHLGVGGDSNQPQHF
v_call: TRBV9; j_call: TRBJ2-1; clone_size: once; d_call: TRBD2; cdr3_nt: TGTGCCAGCAGCGTAGAGGCTAGCGGGTACAATGAGCAGTTCTTC; cdr3_aa: CASSVEASGYNEQFF
v_call: TRBV7-8; j_call: TRBJ2-2; clone_size: few; d_call: -; cdr3_nt: TGTGCCAGCAGCTTAGTTGCAGGGCCAAACACCGGGGAGCTGTTTTTT; cdr3_aa: CASSLVAGPNTGELFF
v_call: TRBV18; j_call: TRBJ2-7; clone_size: -; d_call: TRBD2; cdr3_nt: TGTGCCAGCTCCGTTGGGACTAGCGCGTACGAGCAGTACTTC; cdr3_aa: CASSVGTSAYEQYF
v_call: TRBV2; j_call: TRBJ2-3; clone_size: few; d_call: TRBD1; cdr3_nt: TGTGCCGTACTCCTGGACAGGGGGCCAGATACGCAGTATTTT; cdr3_aa: CAVLLDRGPDTQYF
v_call: TRBV5-1; j_call: TRBJ1-2; clone_size: -; d_call: -; cdr3_nt: TGCGCCAGCAGCTTAGGCACCGCCGCCAGTCATGGCTACACCTTC; cdr3_aa: CASSLGTAASHGYTF
v_call: TRBV19; j_call: TRBJ1-1; clone_size: -; d_call: -; cdr3_nt: TGTGCCAGTAGTATTAGTTTGCAGGATGAAGCTTTCTTT; cdr3_aa: CASSISLQDEAFF
v_call: TRBV1; j_call: TRBJ1-1; clone_size: -; d_call: -; cdr3_nt: TGCACCGAAGGGCCATGGGGTGAAGCTTTCTTT; cdr3_aa: CTEGPWGEAFF
v_call: TRBV6-5; j_call: TRBJ1-6; clone_size: few; d_call: TRBD1; cdr3_nt: TGTGCCAGCAGTTACACAGGACAGGGAGGTTCACCCCTCCACTTT; cdr3_aa: CASSYTGQGGSPLHF
v_call: TRBV5-1; j_call: TRBJ2-7; clone_size: -; d_call: TRBD2; cdr3_nt: TGCGCCAGCAGCCGAACTAGCGGGGGCCCGCCCTACGAGCAGTACTTC; cdr3_aa: CASSRTSGGPPYEQYF
v_call: TRBV9; j_call: TRBJ1-4; clone_size: -; d_call: TRBD1; cdr3_nt: TGTGCCAGCAGCGTGTCCACAGGGGGAAATAATGAAAAACTGTTTTTT; cdr3_aa: CASSVSTGGNNEKLFF
v_call: TRBV6-6; j_call: TRBJ1-1; clone_size: -; d_call: -; cdr3_nt: TGTGCCAGCAGTTCAATGTTAACAACTGAAGCTTTCTTT; cdr3_aa: CASSSMLTTEAFF
v_call: TRBV28; j_call: TRBJ2-7; clone_size: -; d_call: -; cdr3_nt: TGTGCCAGCAGTTTATTTGAGGGACCCAATACCTACGAGCAGTACTTC; cdr3_aa: CASSLFEGPNTYEQYF
v_call: TRBV7-2; j_call: TRBJ2-1; clone_size: -; d_call: TRBD1; cdr3_nt: TGTGCCAGCAGCGGTCCGGGACAGGGTACGGAGCAGTTCTTC; cdr3_aa: CASSGPGQGTEQFF
v_call: TRBV5-1; j_call: TRBJ2-5; clone_size: -; d_call: TRBD2; cdr3_nt: TGCGCCAGCAGCCGGACTGGACTAGCGGGGGGGAAAGAGACCCAGTACTTC; cdr3_aa: CASSRTGLAGGKETQYF
v_call: TRBV9; j_call: TRBJ2-3; clone_size: once; d_call: TRBD2; cdr3_nt: TGTGCCAGCAGCGTAGCGGGGGGACCAGATACGCAGTATTTT; cdr3_aa: CASSVAGGPDTQYF
v_call: TRBV18; j_call: TRBJ2-3; clone_size: -; d_call: -; cdr3_nt: TGTGCCAGCTCACCCTCCGGGACAAGTCAAGGGGTTGATACGCAGTATTTT; cdr3_aa: CASSPSGTSQGVDTQYF
v_call: TRBV7-9; j_call: TRBJ1-4; clone_size: -; d_call: -; cdr3_nt: TGTGCCAGCAGCCCCGGTGTCGGCAGTAGTCTTAATGAAAAACTGTTTTTT; cdr3_aa: CASSPGVGSSLNEKLFF
v_call: TRBV19; j_call: TRBJ2-7; clone_size: -; d_call: TRBD1; cdr3_nt: TGTGCCAGTAGACTCTGGGACAGTAGCTCCTACGAGCAGTACTTC; cdr3_aa: CASRLWDSSSYEQYF
v_call: TRBV6-6; j_call: TRBJ1-1; clone_size: -; d_call: -; cdr3_nt: TGTGCCAGCACCGCGCCCCCTGTGAACACTGAAGCTTTCTTT; cdr3_aa: CASTAPPVNTEAFF
v_call: TRBV18; j_call: TRBJ2-1; clone_size: -; d_call: -; cdr3_nt: TGTGCCAGCTCACCAACCGAGCAGTTCTTC; cdr3_aa: CASSPTEQFF
v_call: TRBV28; j_call: TRBJ1-1; clone_size: -; d_call: TRBD1; cdr3_nt: TGTGCCAGCAGTTCGGGACAGGGGAACACTGAAGCTTTCTTT; cdr3_aa: CASSSGQGNTEAFF
v_call: TRBV7-2; j_call: TRBJ1-1; clone_size: -; d_call: TRBD1; cdr3_nt: TGTGCCAGCAGCTTGGGACAGGGACTTTACACTGAAGCTTTCTTT; cdr3_aa: CASSLGQGLYTEAFF
v_call: TRBV18; j_call: TRBJ2-5; clone_size: -; d_call: TRBD2; cdr3_nt: TGTGCCAGCTCACCAGGACTAGCGGGGGGCTCATACGCTGGGGAGACCCAGTACTTC; cdr3_aa: CASSPGLAGGSYAGETQYF
v_call: TRBV4-1; j_call: TRBJ1-1; clone_size: -; d_call: -; cdr3_nt: TGCGCCAGCAGCCCCTGGGACAAGAACACTGAAGCTTTCTTT; cdr3_aa: CASSPWDKNTEAFF
v_call: TRBV5-1; j_call: TRBJ1-3; clone_size: -; d_call: -; cdr3_nt: TGCGCCAGCAGCTTGGGTTTGACCGGGATTGGCGGAAACACCATATATTTT; cdr3_aa: CASSLGLTGIGGNTIYF
v_call: TRBV20-1; j_call: TRBJ2-3; clone_size: -; d_call: -; cdr3_nt: TGCAGTGCTTCCCGAGATACGCAGTATTTT; cdr3_aa: CSASRDTQYF
v_call: TRBV7-3; j_call: TRBJ2-7; clone_size: once; d_call: -; cdr3_nt: TGTGCCAGCAGCTTAAGTTCGGGTTCCGAGCAGTACTTC; cdr3_aa: CASSLSSGSEQYF
v_call: TRBV11-2; j_call: TRBJ2-7; clone_size: -; d_call: TRBD2; cdr3_nt: TGTGCCAGCAGCCGTCTGACTAGCGGAACCTACGAGCAGTACTTC; cdr3_aa: CASSRLTSGTYEQYF
v_call: TRBV12-3/TRBV12-4; j_call: TRBJ2-2; clone_size: -; d_call: TRBD2; cdr3_nt: TGTGCCTCCCAGCGGGGGGTTTCCGGGGAGCTGTTTTTT; cdr3_aa: CASQRGVSGELFF
v_call: TRBV14; j_call: TRBJ2-7; clone_size: -; d_call: -; cdr3_nt: TGTGCCAGCAGCCCCTTTTTGGAAAGGCACGAGCAGTACTTC; cdr3_aa: CASSPFLERHEQYF
v_call: TRBV27; j_call: TRBJ1-1; clone_size: -; d_call: -; cdr3_nt: TGTGCCAGCAGTTTACGGCTGCAGACTTTGAACACTGAAGCTTTCTTT; cdr3_aa: CASSLRLQTLNTEAFF
v_call: TRBV5-1; j_call: TRBJ1-4; clone_size: -; d_call: -; cdr3_nt: TGCGCCAGCAGCTTGCGGGAGCGCGAAAAACTGTTTTTT; cdr3_aa: CASSLREREKLFF
v_call: TRBV19; j_call: TRBJ2-5; clone_size: -; d_call: -; cdr3_nt: TGTGCCAGTAGTATTGATACACGACAAGAGACCCAGTACTTC; cdr3_aa: CASSIDTRQETQYF
v_call: TRBV27; j_call: TRBJ1-2; clone_size: -; d_call: -; cdr3_nt: TGTGCCAGCAAAGGGAGAGGGGGGGTCGTGGGACTAGATGGCTACACCTTC; cdr3_aa: CASKGRGGVVGLDGYTF
v_call: TRBV9; j_call: TRBJ2-5; clone_size: -; d_call: -; cdr3_nt: TGTGCCAGCAGCGCCCGGACTGGGGGAGCCGGGGCCCAGTACTTC; cdr3_aa: CASSARTGGAGAQYF
v_call: TRBV19; j_call: TRBJ2-7; clone_size: -; d_call: -; cdr3_nt: TGTGCCAGTACCTTCCCCGGGGGCCTAGGGTACGAGCAGTACTTC; cdr3_aa: CASTFPGGLGYEQYF
v_call: TRBV24-1; j_call: TRBJ1-5; clone_size: -; d_call: -; cdr3_nt: TGTGCCACCAGTTCGGGGGCAGCCGGGAATCAGCCCCAGCATTTT; cdr3_aa: CATSSGAAGNQPQHF
v_call: TRBV7-9; j_call: TRBJ1-4; clone_size: -; d_call: -; cdr3_nt: TGTGCCAGCAGCCCTAGAAATGAAAAACTGTTTTTT; cdr3_aa: CASSPRNEKLFF
v_call: TRBV4-2; j_call: TRBJ1-3; clone_size: -; d_call: -; cdr3_nt: TGTGCCAGCAGCCTCTCAGGCTCTGGAAACACCATATATTTT; cdr3_aa: CASSLSGSGNTIYF